This T cell receptor (beta chain) was recorded in a study of shared clonotypes between healthy human individuals. General study points: Approximately 4.6% of naive CD4 clonotypes were common to several donors.

Libraries were prepared by immunoSEQ multiplex PCR; TCRdb keeps only in-frame clonotypes and omits some of them. The data contain hundreds of thousands of clones, 95% to 96% of them singletons. A note on this clone: What it binds is not known.

The naive CD8 fraction comprised CD45RO-negative cells positively selected for CCR7 and excluded terminally differentiated effector memory CD45RA+ cells. The CDR3 runs to 12 residues. V shed 3 bases and J shed 6 bases, with 10 bases lying between them. Germline lookup yields CDR1 SGHDT and CDR2 YYEEEE. V gene TRBV5-6 combines with J gene TRBJ2-7; possibly TRBD2 for D (5 bases). The receptor was isolated from a woman aged 30 to 39 in good health. The specimen was naive CD8+ T cells sorted from blood. For the CDR3, the DNA is TGTGCCAGCAGCTCACTAGGGTCCGAGCAGTACTTC. Amino acid sequence: CASSSLGSEQYF.